The 2 T cell receptor beta chains below were found in one sample sequenced in a study of blood T cell repertoires in COVID-19. Produced via immunoSEQ multiplex PCR; TCRdb's table is partial and in-frame only. The sample lists 360,000 or so clones, around nine tenths occurring once. Material: PBMCs or T cells enriched from blood (not recorded which). These receptors all come from a woman in her 30s who had been exposed to COVID-19.

This chain links TRBV6-5 with TRBJ2-7; TRBD2 aligns across 7 bases. The CDR3 is made up of 16 amino acids. V gave up 0 bases and J gave up 3 bases; unmatched junction bases: 8. Germline V gene sequence: CDR1 MNHEY, CDR2 SVGAGI. This CDR3 reads CASSYSPRDYSYEQYF. The CDR3, as DNA: TGTGCCAGCAGTTACTCGCCCCGGGACTACAGCTACGAGCAGTACTTC.

The rearrangement joins TRBV11-2 to TRBJ2-5; the match to TRBD2 covers 12 bases. The CDR3 has 15 residues. Germline CDR1 is SGHAT and CDR2 is FQNNGV. Trimming removed 5 bases from V and 3 bases from J; junction bases left unmatched: 4. The CDR3 bases are TGTGCCAGCAGCCCAGGACTAGCGGGAAAAGAGACCCAGTACTTC. Protein: CASSPGLAGKETQYF.